These 32 T cell receptor beta chains originate from one sample sequenced in a study of cytomegalovirus exposure and HLA in healthy donors. The study ran its PCR with 60 Vbeta and 13 Jbeta primers. Here immunoSEQ multiplex PCR was the method, and the copy in TCRdb shows in-frame clones only, minus some. This table holds some 250,000 clones, roughly 82% found once. The material sequenced was PBMCs. These receptors were obtained from a woman aged 40 to 50 in good health and CMV-seropositive.

The V gene is TRBV6-4, the J gene TRBJ1-5, with a possible D match to TRBD1 (6 bases). CDR1 and CDR2 (germline): MRHNA, SNTAGT. This CDR3 spans 13 amino acids. V lost 4 bases, J lost 6 bases, and 10 bases lay in between. Here the CDR3 reads CASSVVQGQPQHF. In nucleotides, the CDR3 is TGTGCCAGCAGTGTCGTACAGGGTCAGCCCCAGCATTTT.

The chain recombines TRBV19 with TRBJ2-2; no clear D. The CDR3 contains 14 residues. Per the germline V gene, CDR1 is LNHDA and CDR2 is SQIVND (reference sequence). Trimming left V 4 bases short and J 0 bases short, with 6 bases between. The CDR3 bases are TGTGCCAGTAGTACCGGTCCGAACACCGGGGAGCTGTTTTTT. Translated, it gives CASSTGPNTGELFF.

The chain employs TRBV7-3 and TRBJ1-1; 7 bases fit TRBD1. This CDR3 is built from 14 residues. The V gene end was trimmed by 2 bases and the J gene end by 1 base; junction bases not matched to a gene: 1. Germline assignment: CDR1 SGHTA and CDR2 FQGTGA. The CDR3: CASSLQGGNTEAFF. The CDR3 nucleotides are TGTGCCAGCAGCTTACAGGGGGGGAACACTGAAGCTTTCTTT.

The CDR3 region is CASSYSPRGYGYTF. CDR3 bases: TGTGCCAGCAGTTACTCACCCAGGGGCTATGGCTACACCTTC. The chain carries TRBV6-6 and TRBJ1-2; possibly TRBD1 for D (6 bases). Germline lookup yields CDR1 MNHNY and CDR2 SVGAGI (reference sequence). Trimming cost V 0 bases and J 4 bases, with 9 bases left between them. This CDR3 comprises 14 residues.

The chain recombines TRBV4-3 with TRBJ2-4; 7 nucleotides line up with TRBD1. This CDR3 spans 18 amino acids. From germline, CDR1 is LGHNA and CDR2 YSLEER. The V segment lost 1 base and the J segment 0 bases; nucleotides outside the gene matches: 9. CDR3 in DNA: TGCGCCAGCAGCCAAGTAATAACAGGGGAGTTAGCCAAAAACATTCAGTACTTC. Its protein is CASSQVITGELAKNIQYF.

The chain carries TRBV18 and TRBJ2-7; tentatively, D is TRBD2 (7 bases). The V end lost 1 base, the J end lost 2 bases, and 12 bases lay between the germline ends. This CDR3 comprises 15 residues. Germline V gene lookup returns CDR1 KGHSH and CDR2 LQKENI. The CDR3 region is CASSPQGGAAYEQYF. The CDR3 nucleotides are TGTGCCAGCTCACCACAAGGGGGGGCCGCCTACGAGCAGTACTTC.

This clone turned up a few times. The chain couples TRBV5-1 to TRBJ2-2; 11 bases agree with TRBD1. CDR3 length: 15 amino acids. V lost 2 bases and J lost 6; bases outside the gene matches: 3. The germline gives CDR1 SGHRS, CDR2 YFSETQ. CDR3 loop: CASSLPGQGAGELFF. In nucleotides, the CDR3 is TGCGCCAGCAGCTTACCGGGACAGGGGGCCGGGGAGCTGTTTTTT.

The rearrangement uses TRBV7-2 and TRBJ1-1, with TRBD1 matching 8 bases. The germline gives CDR1 SGHTA, CDR2 FQGNSA. The CDR3 is 14 amino acids. Trimming cost V 2 bases and J 3 bases; bases outside gene matches: 2. The DNA for the CDR3 is TGTGCCAGCAGCTTACAGGGGGCGGACACTGAAGCTTTCTTT. Protein sequence: CASSLQGADTEAFF. Variable domain in full (rest from reference TRBV7-2 and TRBJ1-1): GAGVSQSPSNKVTEKGKDVELRCDPISGHTALYWYRQSLGQGLEFLIYFQGNSAPDKSGLPSDRFSAERTGGSVSTLTIQRTQQEDSAVYLCASSLQGADTEAFFGQGTRLTVV.

The genes are TRBV7-3 and TRBJ1-2; D unclear. The CDR3 sequence is 15 residues long. The germline gives CDR1 SGHTA, CDR2 FQGTGA. Trimming cost V 1 base and J 0 bases, with 9 bases left between them. CDR3 sequence: CASSLSGTTNYGYTF. In DNA form, the CDR3 reads TGTGCCAGCAGCTTAAGTGGCACAACTAACTATGGCTACACCTTC.

The chain combines TRBV5-8 with TRBJ1-6, with 7 bases fitting TRBD1. There are 15 residues in the CDR3. The germline CDR1 and CDR2 sequences are SGHTS and YDEGEE. After removal of 4 bases from V and 10 bases from J, the junction contained 11 bases not matched to a gene. The CDR3 region has the DNA TGTGCCAGCAGCGCCGGGACAGCTCGTGGCTCACCCCTCCACTTT. This codes for CASSAGTARGSPLHF.

The V call is TRBV2, the J call TRBJ2-1; D perhaps matches TRBD2 (5 bases). V gave up 9 bases and J gave up 7 bases, with 19 bases separating them. Germline V gives CDR1 SNHLY, CDR2 FYNNEI. The length of the CDR3 is 14 residues. The CDR3 DNA sequence: TGTGCCAGGGACCTCGGGGAATACGGGAATGAGCAGTTCTTC. This translates into CARDLGEYGNEQFF.

The chain carries TRBV7-2 and TRBJ2-3; 8 bases match TRBD2. V lost 3 bases and J lost 3; bases outside the gene matches: 8. Germline assignment: CDR1 SGHTA and CDR2 FQGNSA. The CDR3 covers 16 residues. The CDR3 spells CASSLFPGTSTDTQYF. In DNA form, the CDR3 reads TGTGCCAGCAGCTTGTTTCCCGGGACTAGTACAGATACGCAGTATTTT.

This CDR3 is CASSLGAAREAFF. CDR3 DNA: TGTGCCAGCAGTTTAGGGGCCGCTAGGGAAGCTTTCTTT. This chain connects TRBV27 to TRBJ1-1; TRBD1 might be the D (5 bases). CDR3 length: 13 residues. Trimming pared 2 bases from V and 8 bases from J, leaving 12 bases between. CDR1 MNHEY and CDR2 SMNVEV come from the germline V gene (reference sequence).

This clone has only a few counts. This sequence joins TRBV6-4 and TRBJ2-2, with 7 bases matching TRBD1. The CDR3 extends over 14 amino acids. Per the germline V gene, CDR1 is MRHNA and CDR2 is SNTAGT. V dropped 6 bases and J dropped 4; count of bases not matched to a gene: 5. The CDR3 spells CASRVTGSTGELFF. CDR3 in DNA: TGTGCCAGCAGGGTGACAGGGTCCACCGGGGAGCTGTTTTTT.

The V and J genes are TRBV5-4 and TRBJ1-4; 10 bases fit TRBD1. The V and J ends lost 4 bases and 6 bases, in that order; junction bases with no gene match: 6. Germline V lookup: CDR1 SGHNT, CDR2 YYREEE (reference sequence). The CDR3 covers 15 residues. The CDR3 DNA is TGTGCCAGCAGCCCCGGGACAGGGGCGTATGAAAAACTGTTTTTT. Translating gives CASSPGTGAYEKLFF.

J is TRBJ2-7 and V is TRBV7-2; D may be TRBD1 (5 bases). The CDR3 has 14 amino acids. With 1 base removed from V and 4 bases from J, the gap between germline ends came to 11 bases. Germline CDR1 is SGHTA and CDR2 is FQGNSA. The CDR3 nucleotides read TGTGCCAGCAGCTTAGGACAGAACACTTACGAGCAGTACTTC. Protein sequence: CASSLGQNTYEQYF.

This clone was counted once. This rearrangement joins TRBV6-8 to TRBJ1-4; the D is unclear. The germline CDR1 and CDR2 sequences are MNHGY and SAAAGT. Trimming took off 6 bases at V and 2 bases at J, with 16 bases between the two ends. The CDR3 runs 16 residues. The CDR3 protein is CASSRIAKHTNEKLFF. As DNA, the CDR3 is TGTGCCAGCAGCCGGATAGCAAAGCATACTAATGAAAAACTGTTTTTT.

This chain uses TRBV7-2 with TRBJ2-5; 8 bases line up with TRBD2. The ends lost 3 bases at V and 5 bases at J; junction bases unmatched: 11. CDR3 size: 16 residues. In germline, CDR1 is SGHTA, CDR2 FQGNSA. The CDR3 region has the DNA TGTGCCAGCAGCTTCGGTCTACCGGGGGGGCAGGAGACCCAGTACTTC. Amino acids: CASSFGLPGGQETQYF.

This chain connects TRBV18 to TRBJ1-3; a possible D gene is TRBD1 (5 bases). Germline V gives CDR1 KGHSH, CDR2 LQKENI. The CDR3 has 16 amino acids. The V end was cut by 3 bases, the J end by 0 bases, with 12 bases between. Here the CDR3 reads CASSPTGALSGNTIYF. In nucleotides, the CDR3 is TGTGCCAGCTCACCTACTGGGGCCCTCTCTGGAAACACCATATATTTT.

The genes are TRBV29-1 and TRBJ2-5, with 7 bases lining up with TRBD1. Losses at the gene ends were 3 bases for V and 5 bases for J; bases not matched to a gene: 6. Per the germline V gene, CDR1 is SQVTM and CDR2 is ANQGSEA. The CDR3 loop spans 13 amino acids. The chain's CDR3 is CSVEPQGRETQYF. The CDR3 coding sequence is TGCAGCGTTGAGCCACAGGGGCGTGAGACCCAGTACTTC.

This chain's CDR3 is CASSEGVRAGANVLTF. The CDR3 DNA follows: TGTGCCAGCAGTGAAGGGGTGAGGGCTGGGGCCAACGTCCTGACTTTC. The chain couples TRBV6-1 to TRBJ2-6; tentative D call: TRBD2 (5 bases). V lost 1 base, J lost 2 bases, and 9 bases lay in between. The CDR3 runs 16 residues. Germline-derived CDR1 and CDR2 are MNHNS and SASEGT.

The chain is built from TRBV5-4 and TRBJ2-7; TRBD2 might be the D (5 bases). Trimming removed 4 bases from V and 0 bases from J, with 17 bases in between. The CDR3 totals 16 residues. Germline loops: CDR1 SGHNT, CDR2 YYREEE (reference sequence). CDR3 in DNA: TGTGCCAGCAGCCCGGGGTCCACTAGGAGCTCCTACGAGCAGTACTTC. Translation gives CASSPGSTRSSYEQYF.

The chain carries TRBV6-4 and TRBJ2-3; 10 bases align to TRBD2. V was pared by 5 bases and J by 7 bases, with 6 bases of the junction left unmatched. The CDR3 is made up of 14 amino acids. Germline CDR1 is MRHNA and CDR2 is SNTAGT. For the CDR3, the DNA is TGTGCCAGCAGTCCCGGGACTAGCGTAAATACGCAGTATTTT. It codes for CASSPGTSVNTQYF.

This clone was observed a single time. The CDR3 DNA reads as TGCGCCAGCAGCCAAGATCTAGCGACAGCGGATGAAAAACTGTTTTTT. Translating gives CASSQDLATADEKLFF. The chain uses TRBV4-3 and TRBJ1-4; D may be TRBD1 (5 bases). Germline assignment: CDR1 LGHNA and CDR2 YSLEER. This CDR3 has 16 residues. The V end lost 0 bases, the J end lost 6 bases, and 14 bases lay between the germline ends.

The rearrangement joins TRBV7-9 to TRBJ1-2, with 9 bases aligning to TRBD1. CDR3 length: 16 amino acids. Looked up from germline, CDR1 is SEHNR and CDR2 is FQNEAQ (reference sequence). V lost 4 bases and J lost 6; bases outside the gene matches: 12. CDR3 DNA sequence: TGTGCCAGCAGCTCAACCCACAGGGGGCGATCGAATGGCTACACCTTC. As protein: CASSSTHRGRSNGYTF. The whole variable domain, remainder taken from reference TRBV7-9 and TRBJ1-2, is DTGVSQNPRHKITKRGQNVTFRCDPISEHNRLYWYRQTLGQGPEFLTYFQNEAQLEKSRLLSDRFSAERPKGSFSTLEIQRTEQGDSAMYLCASSSTHRGRSNGYTFGSGTRLTVV.

The CDR3 loop reads CASSGAVNTEAFF. The CDR3 coding sequence is TGTGCCAGCAGCGGGGCTGTGAACACTGAAGCTTTCTTT. The chain recombines TRBV7-9 with TRBJ1-1; maybe TRBD1 (5 bases). CDR3 size: 13 residues. The ends were cut back, 5 bases at V and 0 bases at J, with 7 bases in the middle. Germline CDR1 and CDR2: SEHNR and FQNEAQ (reference sequence).

This clone was recorded only once. This chain uses TRBV5-1 with TRBJ2-3, with 13 bases aligning to TRBD2. Looked up from germline, CDR1 is SGHRS and CDR2 is YFSETQ. V lost 4 bases, J lost 4 bases, and 9 bases stayed unmatched. There are 17 residues in the CDR3. The CDR3 sequence: CASSLAGTSGVADTQYF. CDR3 sequence (DNA): TGCGCCAGCAGCCTGGCAGGGACTAGCGGGGTCGCAGATACGCAGTATTTT.

The chain uses TRBV5-4 and TRBJ1-5; D perhaps matches TRBD1 (6 bases). CDR1 SGHNT and CDR2 YYREEE come from the germline V gene (reference sequence). This CDR3 spans 14 amino acids. V lost 4 bases, J lost 1 base, and 9 bases lay in between. CDR3 region: CASSTQGSNQPQHF. DNA of the CDR3: TGTGCCAGCAGCACACAGGGCAGCAATCAGCCCCAGCATTTT.

This chain joins TRBV30 and TRBJ1-1; perhaps TRBD1 as D (6 bases). This CDR3 comprises 12 residues. The germline gives CDR1 GTSNPN, CDR2 SVGIG (reference sequence). V was pared by 6 bases and J by 0 bases, with 8 bases between. CDR3 nucleotide sequence: TGTGCCTGCGACAGGCTGAACACTGAAGCTTTCTTT. Translation gives CACDRLNTEAFF.

A single count supports this clone. This chain joins TRBV29-1 and TRBJ2-4; a possible D gene is TRBD2 (6 bases). Trimming shortened V by 1 base and J by 11 bases, and 12 bases separated the two germline ends. The CDR3 has 12 amino acids. From germline, CDR1 is SQVTM and CDR2 ANQGSEA. In nucleotides, the CDR3 is TGCAGCGTTGAAGTGGGGGGACTTGTTCAGTACTTC. Amino acid sequence: CSVEVGGLVQYF.

This clone was picked up one time. The gene calls are TRBV4-1 and TRBJ1-2; 8 bases line up with TRBD1. The CDR3 consists of 15 residues. Per germline, CDR1 MGHRA and CDR2 YSYEKL. J gave up 4 bases and V 2 bases, and 6 bases lay outside the gene matches. The CDR3 sequence is CASSQTGQGGYGYTF. The DNA of the CDR3 is TGCGCCAGCAGCCAAACCGGACAGGGAGGCTATGGCTACACCTTC.

The chain uses TRBV18 and TRBJ2-3; TRBD1 aligns across 8 bases. CDR3 length equals 15 residues. The V gene's germline CDR1 is KGHSH and CDR2 LQKENI. Unmatched junction bases numbered 5, after V lost 5 bases and J lost 1 base. The DNA of the CDR3 is TGTGCCAGCTCATCTACGGGACAGGGCACAGATACGCAGTATTTT. Residues: CASSSTGQGTDTQYF.